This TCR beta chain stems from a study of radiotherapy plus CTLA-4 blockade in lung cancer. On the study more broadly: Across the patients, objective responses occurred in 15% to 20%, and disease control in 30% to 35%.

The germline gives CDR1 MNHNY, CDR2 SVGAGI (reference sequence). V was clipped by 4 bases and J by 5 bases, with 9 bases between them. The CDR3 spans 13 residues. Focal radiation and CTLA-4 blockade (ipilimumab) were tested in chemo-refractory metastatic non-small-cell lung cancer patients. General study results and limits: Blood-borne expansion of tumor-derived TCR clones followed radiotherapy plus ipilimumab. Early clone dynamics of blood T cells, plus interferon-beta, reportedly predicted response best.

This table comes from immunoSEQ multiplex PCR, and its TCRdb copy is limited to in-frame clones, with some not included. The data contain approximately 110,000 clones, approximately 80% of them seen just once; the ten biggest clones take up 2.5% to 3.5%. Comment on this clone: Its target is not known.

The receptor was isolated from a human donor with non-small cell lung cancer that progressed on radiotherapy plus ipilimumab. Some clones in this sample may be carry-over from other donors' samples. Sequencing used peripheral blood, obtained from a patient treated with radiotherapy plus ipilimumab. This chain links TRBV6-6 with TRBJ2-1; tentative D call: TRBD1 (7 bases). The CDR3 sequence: CASSSRGDNEQFF. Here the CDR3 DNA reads TGTGCCAGCAGTTCCAGGGGGGACAATGAGCAGTTCTTC.